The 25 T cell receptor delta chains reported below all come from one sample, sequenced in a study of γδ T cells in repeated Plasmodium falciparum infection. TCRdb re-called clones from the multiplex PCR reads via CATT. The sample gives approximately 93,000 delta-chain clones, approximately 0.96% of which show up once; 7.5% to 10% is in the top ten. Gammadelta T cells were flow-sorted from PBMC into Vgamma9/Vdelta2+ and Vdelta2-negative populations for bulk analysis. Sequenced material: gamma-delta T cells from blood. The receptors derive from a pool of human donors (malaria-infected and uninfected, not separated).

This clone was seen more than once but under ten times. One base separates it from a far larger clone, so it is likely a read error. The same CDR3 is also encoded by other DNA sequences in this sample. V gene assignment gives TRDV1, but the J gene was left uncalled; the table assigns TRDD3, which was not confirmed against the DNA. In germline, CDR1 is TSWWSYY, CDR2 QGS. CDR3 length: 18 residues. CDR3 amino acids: CALGEFRPRYWYTDKLIF. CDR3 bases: TGTGCTCTTGGGGAATTTAGACCCCGCTATTGGTACACCGATAAACTCATCTTC.

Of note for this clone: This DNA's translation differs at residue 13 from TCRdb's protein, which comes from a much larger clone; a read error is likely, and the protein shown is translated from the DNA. CDR3 sequence: CALGDLTSADKLTF. CDR3 nucleotides: TGTGCTCTTGGGGATTTAACCAGTGCCGATAAACTCACCTTT. V gene TRDV1 was called; the J gene was not; the table gives TRDD3 as D, unverified against the DNA. The CDR3 sequence is 14 residues long. Germline V lookup: CDR1 TSWWSYY, CDR2 QGS.

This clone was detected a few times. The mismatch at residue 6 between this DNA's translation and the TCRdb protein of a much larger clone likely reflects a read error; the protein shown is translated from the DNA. CDR3 protein: CACDEAMILGDKGADKLIF. In DNA, the CDR3 is TGTGCCTGCGACGAGGCGATGATACTGGGGGATAAGGGTGCCGATAAACTCATCTTT. The chain links TRDV2 to TRDJ1, with TRDD3 identical over 11 bases. Here the J gene was assigned by germline matching of the DNA, as TCRdb has none. CDR3 length: 19 amino acids. V trimming: 7 bases; J trimming: 3 bases; junction bases outside the gene matches: 21. Germline V CDR1 and CDR2: GEAIGNYY, EKD.

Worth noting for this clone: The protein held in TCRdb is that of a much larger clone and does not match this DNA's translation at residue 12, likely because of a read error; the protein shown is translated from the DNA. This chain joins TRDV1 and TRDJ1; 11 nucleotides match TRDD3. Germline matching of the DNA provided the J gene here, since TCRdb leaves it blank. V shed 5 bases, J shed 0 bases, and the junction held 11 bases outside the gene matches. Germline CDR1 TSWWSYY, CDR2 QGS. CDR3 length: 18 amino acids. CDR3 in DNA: TGTGCTCTTGGGCCTGGGGGATACCTCGTTGAGCACACCGATAAACTCATCTTT. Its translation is CALGPGGYLVEHTDKLIF.

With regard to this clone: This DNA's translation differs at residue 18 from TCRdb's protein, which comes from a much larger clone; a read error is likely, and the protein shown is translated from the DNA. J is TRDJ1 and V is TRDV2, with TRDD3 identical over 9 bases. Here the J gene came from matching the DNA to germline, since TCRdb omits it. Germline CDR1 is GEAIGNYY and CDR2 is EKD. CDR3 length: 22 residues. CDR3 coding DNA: TGTGCCTGTGCCAGAAAGAACCCTACGCTGGGGGATGGAACCCTGTACACCAATAAACTCATCTTT. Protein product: CACARKNPTLGDGTLYTNKLIF.

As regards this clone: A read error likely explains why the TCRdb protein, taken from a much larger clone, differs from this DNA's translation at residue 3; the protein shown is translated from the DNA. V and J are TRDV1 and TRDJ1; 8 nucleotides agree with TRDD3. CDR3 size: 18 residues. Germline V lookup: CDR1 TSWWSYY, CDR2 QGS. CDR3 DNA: TGTGCTCGTGGGTCCCGTTCCCTAATGGGATACGGAACCGATAAACTCATCTTT. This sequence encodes CARGSRSLMGYGTDKLIF.

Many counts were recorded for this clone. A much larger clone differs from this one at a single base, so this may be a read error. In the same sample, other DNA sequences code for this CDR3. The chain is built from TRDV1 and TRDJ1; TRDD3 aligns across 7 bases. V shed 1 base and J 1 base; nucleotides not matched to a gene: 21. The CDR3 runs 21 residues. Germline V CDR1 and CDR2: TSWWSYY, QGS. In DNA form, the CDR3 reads TGTGCTCTTGGGGAACCCACTCCGATACTGGGGACGCGGATTGGCACCGATAAACTCATCTTT. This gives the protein CALGEPTPILGTRIGTDKLIF.

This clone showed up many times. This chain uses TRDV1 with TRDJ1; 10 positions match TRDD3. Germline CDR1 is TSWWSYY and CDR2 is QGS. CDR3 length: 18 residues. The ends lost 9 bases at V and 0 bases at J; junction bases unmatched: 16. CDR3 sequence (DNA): TGTGCTCTACTTTCCCATACTGGGGGATGGGCGTACACCGATAAACTCATCTTT. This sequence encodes CALLSHTGGWAYTDKLIF.

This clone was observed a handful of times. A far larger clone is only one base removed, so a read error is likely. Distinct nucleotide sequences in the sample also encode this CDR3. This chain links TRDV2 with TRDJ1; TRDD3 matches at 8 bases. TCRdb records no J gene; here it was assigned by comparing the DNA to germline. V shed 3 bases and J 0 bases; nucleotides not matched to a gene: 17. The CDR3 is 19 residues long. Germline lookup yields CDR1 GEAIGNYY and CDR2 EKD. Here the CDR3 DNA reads TGTGCCTGTGACTCAGACTCTTCTGGGGGACCGGTGTACACCGATAAACTCATCTTT. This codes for CACDSDSSGGPVYTDKLIF.

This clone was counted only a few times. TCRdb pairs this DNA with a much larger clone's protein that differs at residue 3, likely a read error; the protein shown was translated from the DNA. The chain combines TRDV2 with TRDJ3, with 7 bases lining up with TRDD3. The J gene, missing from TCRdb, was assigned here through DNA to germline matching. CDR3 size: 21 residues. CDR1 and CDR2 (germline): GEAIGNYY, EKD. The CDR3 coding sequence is TGTGCCCGTGACCCAGCGACGACTACTGGGGACCGTACCTGGGACACCCGACAGATGTTTTTC. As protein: CARDPATTTGDRTWDTRQMFF.

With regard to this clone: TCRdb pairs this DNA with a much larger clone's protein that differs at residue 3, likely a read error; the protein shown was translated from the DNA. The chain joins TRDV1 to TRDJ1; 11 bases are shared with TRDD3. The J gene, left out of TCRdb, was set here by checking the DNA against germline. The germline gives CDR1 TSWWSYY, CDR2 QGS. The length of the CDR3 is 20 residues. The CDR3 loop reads CAPGELGPGLGDKYTDKLIF. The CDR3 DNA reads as TGTGCTCCTGGGGAACTTGGTCCGGGACTGGGGGATAAGTACACCGATAAACTCATCTTT.

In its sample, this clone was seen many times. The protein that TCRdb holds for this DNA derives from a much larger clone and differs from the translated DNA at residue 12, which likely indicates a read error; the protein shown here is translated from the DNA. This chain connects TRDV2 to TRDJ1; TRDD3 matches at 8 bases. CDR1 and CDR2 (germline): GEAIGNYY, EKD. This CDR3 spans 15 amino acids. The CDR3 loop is CACDALLGGTDRLIF. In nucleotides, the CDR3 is TGTGCCTGTGACGCCTTACTGGGGGGGACCGATAGACTCATCTTT.

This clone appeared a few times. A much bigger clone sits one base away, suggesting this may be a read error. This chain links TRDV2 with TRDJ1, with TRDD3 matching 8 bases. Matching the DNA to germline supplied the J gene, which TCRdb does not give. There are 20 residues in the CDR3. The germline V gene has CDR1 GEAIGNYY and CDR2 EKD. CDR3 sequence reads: CACGTVIPGGQGEITDKLIF. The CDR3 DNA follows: TGTGCCTGTGGCACCGTAATCCCTGGGGGACAAGGGGAGATTACCGATAAACTCATCTTT.

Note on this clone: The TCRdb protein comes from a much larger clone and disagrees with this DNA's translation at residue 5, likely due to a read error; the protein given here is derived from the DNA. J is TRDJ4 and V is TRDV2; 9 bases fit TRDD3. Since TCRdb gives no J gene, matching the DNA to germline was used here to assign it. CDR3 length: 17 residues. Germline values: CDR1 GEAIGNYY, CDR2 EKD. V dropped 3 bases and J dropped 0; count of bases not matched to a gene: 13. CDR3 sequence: CACDAGLLGDLARPLIF. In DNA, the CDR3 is TGTGCCTGTGACGCCGGGCTACTGGGGGACCTGGCCAGACCCCTGATCTTT.

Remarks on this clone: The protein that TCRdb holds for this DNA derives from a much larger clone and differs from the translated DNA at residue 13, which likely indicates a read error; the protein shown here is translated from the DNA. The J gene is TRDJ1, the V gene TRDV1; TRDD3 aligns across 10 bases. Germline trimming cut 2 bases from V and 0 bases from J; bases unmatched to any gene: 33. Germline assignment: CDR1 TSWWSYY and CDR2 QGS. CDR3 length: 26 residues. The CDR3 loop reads CALGELGPPTISRGIRGPSYTDKLIF. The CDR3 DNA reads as TGTGCTCTTGGGGAATTAGGGCCTCCTACGATTAGCAGGGGGATACGGGGGCCTTCTTACACCGATAAACTCATCTTT.

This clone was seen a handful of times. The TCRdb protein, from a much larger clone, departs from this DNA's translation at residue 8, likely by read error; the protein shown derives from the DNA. DNA of the CDR3: TGTGCTCTTGGGGAACAGGGACCTCCTACGCTTATCCCCTGGGGACTCATCTTT. It is translated as CALGEQGPPTLIPWGLIF. The chain couples TRDV1 to TRDJ1; D might be TRDD2 or TRDD3, each matching 6 bases. TCRdb is silent on the J gene; assignment here came from matching the DNA to germline. The V end was cut by 1 base, the J end by 10 bases, with 28 bases between. The CDR3 sequence is 18 residues long. Germline values: CDR1 TSWWSYY, CDR2 QGS.

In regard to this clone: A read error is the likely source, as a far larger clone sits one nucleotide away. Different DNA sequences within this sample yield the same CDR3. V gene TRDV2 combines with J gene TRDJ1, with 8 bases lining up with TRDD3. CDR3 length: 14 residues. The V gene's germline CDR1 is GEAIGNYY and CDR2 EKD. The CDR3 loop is CACDTGLGADKLIF. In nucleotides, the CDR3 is TGCGCCTGTGACACCGGACTGGGGGCCGATAAACTCATCTTT.

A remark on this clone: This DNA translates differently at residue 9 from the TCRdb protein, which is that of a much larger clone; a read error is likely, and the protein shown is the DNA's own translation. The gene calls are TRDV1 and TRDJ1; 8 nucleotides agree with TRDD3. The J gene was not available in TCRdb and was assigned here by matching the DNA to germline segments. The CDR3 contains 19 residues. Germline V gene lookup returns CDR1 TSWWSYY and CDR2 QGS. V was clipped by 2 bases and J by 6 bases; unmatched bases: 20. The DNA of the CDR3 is TGTGCTCTTGGGGAAAGAATTACCTTCATTGGGGGATCTCCTAATAAACTCATCTTT. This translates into CALGERITFIGGSPNKLIF.

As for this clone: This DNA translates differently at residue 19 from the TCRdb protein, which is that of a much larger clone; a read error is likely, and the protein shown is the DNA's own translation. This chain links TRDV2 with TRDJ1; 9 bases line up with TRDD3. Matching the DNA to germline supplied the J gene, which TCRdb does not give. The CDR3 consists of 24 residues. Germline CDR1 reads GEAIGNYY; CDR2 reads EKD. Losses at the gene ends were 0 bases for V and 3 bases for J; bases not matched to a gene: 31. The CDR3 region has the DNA TGTGCCTGTGACACCGTGAGGGGGGGGGATACCCACTACAGTACACCGACGTACGCCGATAAACTCATCTTT. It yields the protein CACDTVRGGDTHYSTPTYADKLIF.

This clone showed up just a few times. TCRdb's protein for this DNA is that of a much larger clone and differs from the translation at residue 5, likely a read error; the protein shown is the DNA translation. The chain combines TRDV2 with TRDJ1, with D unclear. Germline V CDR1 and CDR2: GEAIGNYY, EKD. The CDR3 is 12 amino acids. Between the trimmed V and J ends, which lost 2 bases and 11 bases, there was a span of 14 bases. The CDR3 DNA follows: TGTGCCTGTGACATCGGACGTTCGGCTCTCATCTTT. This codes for CACDIGRSALIF.

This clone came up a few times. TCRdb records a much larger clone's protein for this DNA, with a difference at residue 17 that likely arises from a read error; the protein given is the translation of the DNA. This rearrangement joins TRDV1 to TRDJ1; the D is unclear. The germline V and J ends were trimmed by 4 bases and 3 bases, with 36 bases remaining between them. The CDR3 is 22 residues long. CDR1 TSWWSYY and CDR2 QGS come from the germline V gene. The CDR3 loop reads CALGALYPAWLTGRSFADKLIF. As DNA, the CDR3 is TGTGCTCTTGGGGCTCTTTATCCTGCTTGGCTGACGGGGCGGTCATTCGCCGATAAACTCATCTTT.

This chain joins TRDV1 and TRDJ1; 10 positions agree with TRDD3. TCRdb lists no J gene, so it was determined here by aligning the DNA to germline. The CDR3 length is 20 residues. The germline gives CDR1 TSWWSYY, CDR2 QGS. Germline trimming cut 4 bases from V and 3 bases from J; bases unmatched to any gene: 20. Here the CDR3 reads CALGVVPFKLGDPWSDKLIF. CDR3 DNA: TGTGCTCTTGGGGTCGTCCCCTTCAAACTGGGGGATCCCTGGTCCGATAAACTCATCTTT.

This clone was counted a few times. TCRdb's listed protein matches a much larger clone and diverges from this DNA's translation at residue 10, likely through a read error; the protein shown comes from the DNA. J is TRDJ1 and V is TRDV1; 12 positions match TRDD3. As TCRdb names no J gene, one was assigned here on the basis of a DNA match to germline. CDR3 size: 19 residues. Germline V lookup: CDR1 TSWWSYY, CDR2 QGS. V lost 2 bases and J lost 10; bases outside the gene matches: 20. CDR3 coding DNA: TGTGCTCTTGGGGAATTTACTCCTGGCTGTACTGGGGGATACCGGACACTCATCTTT. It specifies CALGEFTPGCTGGYRTLIF.

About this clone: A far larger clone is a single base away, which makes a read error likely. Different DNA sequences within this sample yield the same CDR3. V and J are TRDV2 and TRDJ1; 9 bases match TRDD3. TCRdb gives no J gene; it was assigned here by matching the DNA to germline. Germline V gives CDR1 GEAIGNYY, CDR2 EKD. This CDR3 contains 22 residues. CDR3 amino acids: CACDEITTLTGGPLSYTDKLIF. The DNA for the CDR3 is TGTGCCTGTGACGAAATTACAACACTGACTGGGGGACCCTTATCGTACACCGACAAACTCATCTTT.

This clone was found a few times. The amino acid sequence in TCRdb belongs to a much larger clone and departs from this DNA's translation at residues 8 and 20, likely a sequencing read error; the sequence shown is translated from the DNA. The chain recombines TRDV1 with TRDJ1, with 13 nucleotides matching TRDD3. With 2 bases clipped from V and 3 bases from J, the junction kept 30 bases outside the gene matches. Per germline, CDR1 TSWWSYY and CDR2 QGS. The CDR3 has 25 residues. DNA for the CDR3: TGTGCTCTTGGGGAATTACCTTCCACAAGGACTGGGGGATACGCGCGCCGACTGTACTCCGATAAACTCATCTTT. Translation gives CALGELPSTRTGGYARRLYSDKLIF.